This entry concerns a single TCR beta chain. Its antigen is unknown. The sequenced template was cDNA made from the entire isolated RNA. Measured with immunoSEQ multiplex PCR; TCRdb has only the in-frame clones, and not every one. The repertoire includes some 330,000 clones, around 12% of them detected once, and roughly 0.0097% sits in the top ten. These data are taken from a study of beta chain features in type 1 diabetes. Whole-study results and caveats: In all four CD4+ subsets, TCRB CDR3 length was significantly, moderately reduced in type 1 diabetes.

This CDR3 has 11 amino acids. Trimming left V 7 bases short and J 9 bases short, with 16 bases between. CDR1 and CDR2 (germline): SQVTM, ANQGSEA. The TCR originated in a woman under 30 with type 1 diabetes. The genes are TRBV29-1 and TRBJ2-7; D is perhaps TRBD1 (5 bases). Sequenced input: naive CD4+ T cells from blood. The CDR3, as DNA: TGCAGCGCCTTAGGGCAGGGCCCGCAGTACTTC. Its translation: CSALGQGPQYF.